This T cell receptor (beta chain) was captured by sequencing in a study of quantifying T cell responses using KT2 cells. Turning to the study itself: RNA was reverse transcribed with TCR alpha and beta constant-region primers.

Each cDNA got a UMI-containing oligo ligated at its 3' end. The first PCR ran around 4 cycles with an equimolar RC1.1 and RC1.2 beta primer mix. TCRdb re-called the UMI-ligation and nested PCR reads with MiXCR, one entry per CDR3 protein. This repertoire shows 52,000 or so distinct CDR3 sequences, 12% found once; its top ten account for 9.4%. J gave up 5 bases and V 4 bases, and 6 bases lay outside the gene matches. The CDR3 spans 14 residues. The source of this sequence is a human donor. Sequenced material: PBMCs spiked with cells of the T cell clone KT2. This chain joins TRBV12-3 or TRBV12-4 and TRBJ1-2; 8 bases agree with TRBD1. In DNA, the CDR3 is TGTGCCAGCAGTTCCCCGGGACAGGCTTATGGCTACACCTTC. Its translation is CASSSPGQAYGYTF.